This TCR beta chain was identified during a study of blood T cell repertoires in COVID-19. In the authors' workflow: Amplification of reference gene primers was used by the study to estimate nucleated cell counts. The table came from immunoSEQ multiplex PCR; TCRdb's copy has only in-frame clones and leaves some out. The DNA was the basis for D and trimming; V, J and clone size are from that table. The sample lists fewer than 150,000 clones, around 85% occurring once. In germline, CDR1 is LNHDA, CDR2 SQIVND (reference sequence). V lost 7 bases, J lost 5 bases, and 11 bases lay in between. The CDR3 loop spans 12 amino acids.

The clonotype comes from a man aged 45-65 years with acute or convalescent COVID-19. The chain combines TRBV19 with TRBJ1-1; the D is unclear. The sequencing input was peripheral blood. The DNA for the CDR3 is TGTGCCAGTAAATCCGACATTACTGAAGCTTTCTTT. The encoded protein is CASKSDITEAFF.